One and the same sample provided the 9 T cell receptor beta chains below, sequenced in a study of patients and donors after allogeneic stem cell transplantation. One entry per CDR3 protein results from TCRdb running MiXCR on the RT-PCR reads. The table lists 900,000 to 1,000,000 distinct CDR3 sequences, approximately 18% of them singletons, with around 6% in the top ten. Sequenced material: blood, either unsorted or a sorted T cell fraction (not recorded which). These TCRs come from a human donor who was either an allogeneic HSCT recipient or a stem cell or donor lymphocyte infusion donor (not recorded which). It is not recorded whose cells these are; they may come from a transplant donor.

The table lists this clonotype with a few counts. The V call is TRBV27, the J call TRBJ2-2, with 9 bases identical to TRBD1. This CDR3 has 15 amino acids. Germline V gene sequence: CDR1 MNHEY, CDR2 SMNVEV (reference sequence). V trimming: 6 bases; J trimming: 4 bases; junction bases outside the gene matches: 6. The CDR3: CASSMTGGVTGELFF. In nucleotides, the CDR3 is TGTGCCAGCAGCATGACAGGGGGGGTCACCGGGGAGCTGTTTTTT.

This clonotype was found a few times. V usage is TRBV20-1 and J usage is TRBJ2-2; 12 bases fit TRBD2. The V and J ends lost 5 bases and 6 bases, in that order; junction bases with no gene match: 7. This CDR3 contains 15 residues. Germline-derived CDR1 and CDR2 are DFQATT and SNEGSKA (reference sequence). For the CDR3, the DNA is TGCAGTGCTCCCAGACTAGCGGGAGTCTCCGGGGAGCTGTTTTTT. This translates into CSAPRLAGVSGELFF.

The chain combines TRBV29-1 with TRBJ2-7; 10 bases map to TRBD1. The CDR3 is 15 residues long. Germline-derived CDR1 and CDR2 are SQVTM and ANQGSEA. The V segment lost 6 bases and the J segment 2 bases; nucleotides outside the gene matches: 10. The CDR3 here is CSVHHSGTGAYEQYF. The CDR3 bases are TGCAGCGTGCACCATTCCGGGACAGGGGCCTACGAGCAGTACTTC.

The genes are TRBV6-5 and TRBJ2-7; D may match TRBD1 or TRBD2 (6 bases each). Trimming shortened V by 0 bases and J by 4 bases, and 13 bases separated the two germline ends. CDR1 is MNHEY and CDR2 is SVGAGI in the germline V gene. The CDR3 is 15 residues long. In DNA, the CDR3 is TGTGCCAGCAGTTACTCGACCGGGGGCAAGTACGAGCAGTACTTC. Amino acids: CASSYSTGGKYEQYF.

The chain has TRBV7-2 and TRBJ2-5, with D perhaps TRBD1 (5 bases). Germline loops: CDR1 SGHTA, CDR2 FQGNSA. The CDR3 runs 14 residues. V was shortened by 2 bases and J by 5 bases, with 12 bases between the two germline ends. The chain's CDR3 is CASSLQGGRETQYF. Written as DNA, the CDR3 is TGTGCCAGCAGCTTACAGGGTGGCCGCGAGACCCAGTACTTC.

Here the CDR3 reads CSVEDAGQTTDTQYF. The CDR3 DNA sequence: TGCAGCGTTGAAGATGCGGGACAGACCACAGATACGCAGTATTTT. The chain joins TRBV29-1 to TRBJ2-3, with D maybe TRBD1 (7 bases). This CDR3 comprises 15 residues. Trimming removed 0 bases at V and 2 bases at J, with 12 bases between. The germline CDR1 and CDR2 sequences are SQVTM and ANQGSEA.

This chain joins TRBV6-1 and TRBJ2-7; 11 bases are a match to TRBD2. V was clipped by 5 bases and J by 7 bases; unmatched bases: 13. CDR3 size: 16 residues. Germline V gene lookup returns CDR1 MNHNS and CDR2 SASEGT. The CDR3 sequence is CASSRPPLAGGGEQYF. DNA for the CDR3: TGTGCCAGCAGTCGCCCCCCCCTAGCGGGAGGTGGGGAGCAGTACTTC.

The chain is built from TRBV3-1 and TRBJ2-3, with D perhaps TRBD1 (5 bases). Germline CDR1 reads LGHDT; CDR2 reads YNNKEL (reference sequence). The germline V and J ends were trimmed by 1 base and 4 bases, with 12 bases remaining between them. This CDR3 is built from 15 residues. The CDR3 DNA follows: TGTGCCAGCAGCCAAGCAGAGACAGAAGCAGATACGCAGTATTTT. This codes for CASSQAETEADTQYF.

This clonotype appeared a few times. This chain joins TRBV5-1 and TRBJ2-1, with D maybe TRBD2 (5 bases). The CDR3 is made up of 15 amino acids. Germline CDR1 SGHRS, CDR2 YFSETQ. Trimming removed 3 bases at V and 5 bases at J, with 15 bases between. CDR3 protein: CASSSGRAEDNEQFF. The CDR3 DNA follows: TGCGCCAGCAGCTCGGGAAGGGCAGAAGACAATGAGCAGTTCTTC.